The clone carrying this T cell receptor (beta chain) was recorded a few times. The sample comes from a study of early T cells in non-severe SARS-CoV-2 infection. The CDR3 runs 17 residues. V lost 4 bases, J lost 0 bases, and 16 bases lay in between. Germline V lookup: CDR1 KGHSH, CDR2 LQKENI. Attachment of unique molecular identifiers to individual cDNA molecules was performed. TCRdb itself ran the 5' RACE reads through MiXCR, one entry per CDR3 protein. Of more than 90,000 distinct CDR3 sequences in the sample, roughly an eighth were seen once. This sequence originates from an adult who was a healthcare worker with PCR-confirmed SARS-CoV-2 infection or an uninfected control (not recorded which). The genes are TRBV18 and TRBJ2-1, with a weak D call TRBD1 (6 bases). The sample consisted of whole blood. The CDR3 DNA is TGTGCCAGCTCACTTAACAGGGCAAAGGGCTCCTACAATGAGCAGTTCTTC. Its translation: CASSLNRAKGSYNEQFF. Based on the CDR3 plus reference TRBV18 and TRBJ2-1, the full variable domain is NAGVMQNPRHLVRRRGQEARLRCSPMKGHSHVYWYRQLPEEGLKFMVYLQKENIIDESGMPKERFSAEFPKEGPSILRIQQVVRGDSAAYFCASSLNRAKGSYNEQFFGPGTRLTVL.